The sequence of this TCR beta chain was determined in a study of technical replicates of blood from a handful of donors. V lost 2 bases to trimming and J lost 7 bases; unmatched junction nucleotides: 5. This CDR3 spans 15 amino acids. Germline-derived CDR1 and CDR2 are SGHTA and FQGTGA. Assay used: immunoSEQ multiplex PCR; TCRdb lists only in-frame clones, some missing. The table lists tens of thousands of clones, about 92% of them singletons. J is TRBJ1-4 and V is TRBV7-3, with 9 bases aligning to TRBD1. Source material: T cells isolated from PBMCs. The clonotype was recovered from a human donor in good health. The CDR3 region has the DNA TGTGCCAGCAGCTTACACAGGGGGCGCGGTGAAAAACTGTTTTTT. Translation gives CASSLHRGRGEKLFF.